This T cell receptor (beta chain) was sequenced for a study of cytomegalovirus exposure and HLA in healthy donors. This CDR3 is 15 amino acids long. The V end lost 5 bases, the J end lost 0 bases, and 12 bases lay between the germline ends. Germline CDR1 SGHKS, CDR2 YYEKEE (reference sequence). The primer mix had 60 Vbeta and 13 Jbeta primers. Measured with immunoSEQ multiplex PCR; TCRdb has only the in-frame clones, and not every one. The sample consists of fewer than 250,000 clones, approximately 78% of them appearing once. Sequencing was carried out using PBMCs. The chain couples TRBV5-5 to TRBJ1-3; D is perhaps TRBD1 (6 bases). The clonotype originates from a man younger than 40 in good health and CMV-seronegative. This chain's CDR3 is CASSYGQSSGNTIYF. DNA of the CDR3: TGTGCCAGCAGTTACGGACAGAGCTCTGGAAACACCATATATTTT.